Following are 26 T cell receptor beta chains from one sample sequenced in a study of tumor-infiltrating lymphocytes in primary liver carcinoma. Using a constant-region primer together with ProtoScript II reverse transcriptase, TCR beta cDNA was made from 450 to 600 ng of total RNA. For TCR beta, libraries were produced by three nested multiplex PCR rounds using slightly modified ARM-PCR. Use of TRBV1-TRBV30 forward primers with a C-beta reverse primer characterized the first two PCR rounds, which lasted about 10 cycles each. TCRdb ran MiXCR on the multiplex PCR reads and lists one entry per CDR3 protein. The sample lists 330,000 or so distinct CDR3 sequences, less than 65% occurring once. The blood RNA (from unsorted whole blood) was obtained, and germline DNA was also extracted. Sequencing input: peripheral blood. These receptors all stem from a man aged 40-49 years with primary liver carcinoma and hepatitis B virus infection.

A word on this clonotype: A read error may be the cause here, since a much bigger clone is one base away. The chain links TRBV6-1 to TRBJ2-3, with 12 bases lining up with TRBD2. The CDR3 loop spans 16 amino acids. The V gene's germline CDR1 is MNHNS and CDR2 SASEGT. The CDR3 loop reads CARSVLGLAGQDTQYF. The CDR3 DNA reads TGTGCCAGAAGTGTCCTTGGACTAGCGGGACAAGATACGCAGTATTTT.

Details on this clonotype: This may be a read error: a much more frequent sequence differs by one nucleotide. The genes are TRBV12-3 or TRBV12-4 and TRBJ2-5; 12 bases line up with TRBD2. The CDR3 is 16 amino acids. V lost 8 bases to trimming and J lost 4 bases; unmatched junction nucleotides: 11. The CDR3 sequence: CASGSLTSGSRETQYF. In nucleotides, the CDR3 is TGTGCCAGCGGTTCCTTGACTAGCGGGAGTAGAGAGACCCAGTACTTC.

A remark on this clonotype: This may arise from a read error, as a much more abundant clone is one base away. The V call is TRBV29-1, the J call TRBJ2-3; D possibly corresponds to TRBD1 (6 bases). CDR1 and CDR2 (germline): SQVTM, ANQGSEA. The ends were cut back, 3 bases at V and 4 bases at J, with 14 bases in the middle. This CDR3 has 14 amino acids. CDR3 protein: CSVDGTWFPDTQYF. The CDR3 region has the DNA TGCAGCGTTGATGGGACATGGTTCCCAGATACGCAGTATTTT.

J is TRBJ2-3 and V is TRBV2; tentative D call: TRBD2 (5 bases). Germline V gives CDR1 SNHLY, CDR2 FYNNEI. The CDR3 contains 15 residues. V was trimmed by 3 bases and J by 5 bases, leaving 15 bases between them. Written as DNA, the CDR3 is TGTGCCAGCAGTGACCGCGACCCCGGGGTAGATACGCAGTATTTT. This encodes CASSDRDPGVDTQYF.

This clonotype was observed a handful of times. The junction departs from the called germline gene at one end, perhaps through a read error. In DNA, the CDR3 is TGTGCCAGGAGTGATCTCGCCACCCCCTACGAGCAGTACTTC. Translated, it gives CARSDLATPYEQYF. This chain connects TRBV6-1 to TRBJ2-7; the D is unclear. The CDR3 spans 14 residues. Germline V gives CDR1 MNHNS, CDR2 SASEGT.

The sample holds one count of this clonotype. The junction shows a germline mismatch at one end, possibly a read error. The gene calls are TRBV11-1 and TRBJ2-7; TRBD1 matches at 8 bases. The germline gives CDR1 SGHAT, CDR2 FQDESV (reference sequence). The CDR3 is 15 amino acids. The CDR3 here is CASSLIQGAHYEQYF. The CDR3 DNA reads as TGTGCCAGCAGCTTAATTCAGGGGGCCCACTACGAGCAGTATTTC.

To note about this clonotype: Germline is not matched at one junction end, which may reflect a read error. V and J are TRBV11-2 and TRBJ2-1; no clear D gene. In germline, CDR1 is SGHAT, CDR2 FQNNGV. This CDR3 comprises 19 residues. CDR3 DNA: TGTGCCAGCAGCAACCATCCCGTAGTCCGGGTCTCGAGATACAATGAGGAGTTCTTC. This translates into CASSNHPVVRVSRYNEEFF.

The J gene is TRBJ2-5, the V gene TRBV6-6; D might be TRBD2 (6 bases). This CDR3 has 16 residues. Germline-derived CDR1 and CDR2 are MNHNY and SVGAGI (reference sequence). Trimming removed 5 bases at V and 5 bases at J, with 21 bases between. As DNA, the CDR3 is TGTGCCAGCAGTCACTTAGTAGTGGGCGGGAAGGAGACCCAGTACTTC. Translated, it gives CASSHLVVGGKETQYF.

With regard to this clonotype: This may be a read error: a much more frequent sequence differs by one nucleotide. The V gene is TRBV10-1, the J gene TRBJ2-4; 14 bases fit TRBD2. Looked up from germline, CDR1 is WNHNN and CDR2 is SYGVQD (reference sequence). The CDR3 length is 15 residues. This chain's CDR3 is CASSGTSGRPNEQLF. The CDR3 nucleotides are TGCGCCAGCAGTGGGACTAGCGGGAGGCCCAATGAGCAGCTCTTC.

A word on this clonotype: The junction departs from germline at one end; a sequencing error may be responsible. The chain employs TRBV7-9 and TRBJ2-1, with 7 bases identical to TRBD2. This CDR3 region has 15 residues. Germline V lookup: CDR1 SEHNR, CDR2 FQNEAQ (reference sequence). CDR3 sequence: CASSSGGSSYNEQLF. DNA for the CDR3: TGTGCCAGCAGCTCCGGGGGGAGCTCCTACAATGAGCAGCTCTTC.

The chain joins TRBV10-3 to TRBJ1-5, with no clear D. With 2 bases removed from V and 11 bases from J, the gap between germline ends came to 10 bases. Per the germline V gene, CDR1 is ENHRY and CDR2 is SYGVKD. The CDR3 is 12 amino acids. Here the CDR3 reads CAISELDGAQHF. The CDR3 DNA is TGTGCCATCAGTGAGCTGGATGGGGCCCAGCATTTT.

At least ten counts were recorded for this clonotype. This chain links TRBV6-5 with TRBJ2-7, with D possibly TRBD1 on 6 matching bases. This CDR3 is 14 amino acids long. V was pared by 5 bases and J by 1 base, with 12 bases between. CDR1 and CDR2 from the germline V gene are MNHEY and SVGAGI. CDR3 protein: CASSTRDKSYEQYF. For the CDR3, the DNA is TGTGCCAGCAGTACCCGGGACAAGTCCTACGAGCAGTACTTC.

V gene TRBV6-5 combines with J gene TRBJ2-7; D is uncertain. The V gene's germline CDR1 is MNHEY and CDR2 SVGAGI. V was shortened by 0 bases and J by 5 bases, with 8 bases between the two germline ends. The CDR3 runs to 13 residues. The CDR3 loop reads CASSYSYFHEQYF. The CDR3 DNA reads as TGTGCCAGCAGTTACTCCTACTTCCACGAGCAGTACTTC.

The V gene is TRBV9, the J gene TRBJ1-2, with D possibly TRBD1 on 5 matching bases. Per germline, CDR1 SGDLS and CDR2 YYNGEE. V was trimmed by 0 bases and J by 1 base, leaving 10 bases between them. The CDR3 length is 15 residues. The CDR3 DNA sequence: TGTGCCAGCAGCGTAGATATAGGGGTTAACTATGGCTACACCTTC. Protein: CASSVDIGVNYGYTF. Based on the CDR3 plus reference TRBV9 and TRBJ1-2, the full variable domain is DSGVTQTPKHLITATGQRVTLRCSPRSGDLSVYWYQQSLDQGLQFLIQYYNGEERAKGNILERFSAQQFPDLHSELNLSSLELGDSALYFCASSVDIGVNYGYTFGSGTRLTVV.

This clonotype showed up just once. The rearrangement uses TRBV6-1 and TRBJ2-7; D remains unclear. With 4 bases removed from V and 6 bases from J, the gap between germline ends came to 13 bases. The CDR3 is 13 amino acids. The V gene's germline CDR1 is MNHNS and CDR2 SASEGT. The CDR3 is CASSGDSFCEQYF. DNA of the CDR3: TGTGCCAGCAGTGGAGATAGCTTCTGCGAGCAGTACTTC.

This chain links TRBV20-1 with TRBJ1-5; D is unclear. Deletions cut 7 bases from V and 0 bases from J, with 16 bases between. This CDR3 spans 15 amino acids. Germline CDR1 reads DFQATT; CDR2 reads SNEGSKA (reference sequence). The CDR3 region is CSVSTAGYSNQPQHF. For the CDR3, the DNA is TGCAGTGTTAGCACGGCAGGCTATAGCAATCAGCCCCAGCATTTT.

A word on this clonotype: A much larger clone lies one base from this, so it may be a read error. In DNA form, the CDR3 reads TGTGCCAGCAGCTTAGGATTTGATGGGGTTGGCTACACCTTC. This translates into CASSLGFDGVGYTF. The rearrangement links TRBV7-8 to TRBJ1-2; D is ambiguous. CDR1 and CDR2 from the germline V gene are SGHVS and FQNEAQ. CDR3 length: 14 residues. V was pared by 1 base and J by 7 bases, with 13 bases between.

A word on this clonotype: Germline and junction disagree at one end, which may indicate a read error. V usage is TRBV7-9 and J usage is TRBJ2-1; TRBD2 matches 10 bases. The CDR3 runs 16 residues. CDR1 and CDR2 (germline): SEHNR, FQNEAQ (reference sequence). CDR3 bases: TGTGCCAGCAGCAGGAGCGGGGGGGGGACTTACAATGGGCAGTTCTTC. As protein: CASSRSGGGTYNGQFF.

This rearrangement joins TRBV10-3 to TRBJ2-5; D may match TRBD1 or TRBD2 (5 bases each). The V gene's germline CDR1 is ENHRY and CDR2 SYGVKD. Trimming took off 7 bases at V and 2 bases at J, with 17 bases between the two ends. The CDR3 spans 15 residues. The CDR3, as DNA: TGTGCCATCATCGTGGGGGTCGAGGGGCAAGAGACCCAGTACTTC. Translating gives CAIIVGVEGQETQYF.

This clonotype was recorded once. A read error is likely, as this CDR3 ends without the conserved phenylalanine or tryptophan. The V and J genes are TRBV11-3 and TRBJ2-1; 7 positions agree with TRBD1. Germline CDR1 is SGHNT and CDR2 is YENEEA. This CDR3 has 13 residues. The CDR3 spells CSSSSGQDNEQFS. CDR3 bases: TGTTCCAGCAGCTCCGGACAGGACAATGAACAGTTCTCC.

J is TRBJ2-5 and V is TRBV11-3; 8 nucleotides agree with TRBD2. In germline, CDR1 is SGHNT, CDR2 YENEEA. Germline trimming cut 4 bases from V and 4 bases from J; bases unmatched to any gene: 14. The CDR3 sequence is 17 residues long. Here the CDR3 reads CASSSDLGLAGRETQYF. DNA for the CDR3: TGTGCCAGCAGCTCAGATCTTGGGCTAGCGGGCAGAGAGACCCAGTACTTC.

On this clonotype itself: It may be a read error: a sequence one base away is much more abundant. The chain uses TRBV12-3 or TRBV12-4 and TRBJ1-5, with D hard to call. V lost 5 bases and J 4 bases, leaving 9 bases between the germline ends. CDR3 length equals 13 residues. Written as DNA, the CDR3 is TGTGCCAGCAGTCATAGAGAAAATCAGCCCCAGCATTTT. Protein: CASSHRENQPQHF.

This clonotype has at least ten counts. The rearrangement uses TRBV14 and TRBJ2-7; D possibly uses TRBD1 or TRBD2 (5 bases each). The ends were cut back, 2 bases at V and 5 bases at J, with 13 bases in the middle. The V gene's germline CDR1 is SGHDN and CDR2 FVKESK. The CDR3 length is 14 residues. This CDR3 reads CASSQWDLRDEQYF. The DNA of the CDR3 is TGTGCCAGCAGCCAATGGGACCTTCGGGACGAGCAGTACTTC.

The chain couples TRBV6-6 to TRBJ1-5; TRBD2 might be the D (5 bases). The end of the DNA aligns better with TRBJ2-3, so the J call may be wrong. This CDR3 has 12 amino acids. Germline CDR1 is MNHNY and CDR2 is SVGAGI (reference sequence). The CDR3 DNA sequence: TGTGCCAGCAGTTTCGACTATCAGCCCCAGTATTTT. Its translation is CASSFDYQPQYF.

Notes on this clonotype: At one of its ends the junction is not consistent with the germline gene, which may arise from a read error. J is TRBJ2-2 and V is TRBV10-3, with D perhaps given as TRBD1 or TRBD2 (5 bases each). Germline V gene data show CDR1 as ENHRY and CDR2 as SYGVKD. This CDR3 is built from 16 residues. The CDR3 bases are TGTGCCATCAGTTCATCCGGGACCGAGAACACCGGGGAGCTGCTTTTT. Translating it yields CAISSSGTENTGELLF.

The chain carries TRBV30 and TRBJ1-5; no definite D call. The J call is doubtful: the DNA matches TRBJ2-3 better. The germline V gene encodes CDR1 GTSNPN and CDR2 SVGIG (reference sequence). This CDR3 spans 13 amino acids. This CDR3 reads CAWSVKGSQPQYF. The CDR3 DNA follows: TGTGCCTGGAGTGTTAAGGGAAGTCAGCCCCAGTATTTT.